This TCR beta chain was sequenced for a study of T cell responses to AZD1222 COVID-19 vaccine. This table comes from immunoSEQ multiplex PCR, and its TCRdb copy is limited to in-frame clones, with some not included. The sample shows approximately 89,000 clones, roughly 90% of them seen only once. General observations from the study: The sample set comprised mostly white British donors with more females, and clonal diversity was possibly underestimated.

The germline CDR1 and CDR2 sequences are MNHEY and SVGAGI. Trimming removed 6 bases from V and 4 bases from J; junction bases left unmatched: 7. The CDR3 totals 15 residues. A note on this clone: Its antigen is not identified.

J is TRBJ2-1 and V is TRBV6-5, with 9 bases fitting TRBD2. The specimen was peripheral blood, collected on day 0 of AZD1222 vaccination. The TCR was taken from an adult in good health. The CDR3 region has the DNA TGTGCCAGCAGGATTAGCGGGGGTCCTTACAATGAGCAGTTCTTC. It is translated as CASRISGGPYNEQFF.